This T cell receptor beta chain was captured by sequencing in a study of blood T cell repertoires in COVID-19. Study as a whole: The United States, Italy and Spain supplied acute and convalescent COVID-19 samples.

Assignment of participants to cohorts was predicated upon participant-reported clinical history. TCRdb's table, derived via immunoSEQ multiplex PCR, lists solely in-frame clones and lacks some. There are roughly 370,000 clones in the sample; around 87% occur only once, and 10% lies in the top ten. V lost 6 bases, J lost 3 bases, and 11 bases lay in between. This CDR3 spans 13 amino acids. Germline V gives CDR1 SNHLY, CDR2 FYNNEI. The gene calls are TRBV2 and TRBJ1-1, with D possibly being TRBD1 (6 bases). The receptor's source is a woman between 45 and 60 years old who had recovered from COVID-19. Material for sequencing was PBMCs or T cells enriched from blood (not recorded which). The CDR3 DNA sequence: TGTGCCAGCAGCCGGACAGACGACACTGAAGCTTTCTTT. Translating gives CASSRTDDTEAFF.